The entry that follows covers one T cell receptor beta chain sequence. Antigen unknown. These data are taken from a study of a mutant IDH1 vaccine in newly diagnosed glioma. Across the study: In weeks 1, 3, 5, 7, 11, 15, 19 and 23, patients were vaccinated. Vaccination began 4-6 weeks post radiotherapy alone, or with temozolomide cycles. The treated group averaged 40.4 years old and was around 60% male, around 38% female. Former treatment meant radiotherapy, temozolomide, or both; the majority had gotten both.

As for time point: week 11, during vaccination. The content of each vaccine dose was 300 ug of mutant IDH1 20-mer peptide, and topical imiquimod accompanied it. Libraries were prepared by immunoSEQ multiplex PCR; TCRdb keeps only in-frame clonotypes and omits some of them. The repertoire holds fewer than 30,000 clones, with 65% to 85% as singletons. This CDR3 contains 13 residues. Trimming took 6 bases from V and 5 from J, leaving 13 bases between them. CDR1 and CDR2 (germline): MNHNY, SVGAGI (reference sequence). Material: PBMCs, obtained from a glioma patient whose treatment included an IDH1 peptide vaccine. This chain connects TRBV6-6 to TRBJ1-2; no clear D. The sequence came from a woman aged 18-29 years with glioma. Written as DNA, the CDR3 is TGTGCCAGCAGCCCTGACGCGAGGTATGGCTACACCTTC. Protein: CASSPDARYGYTF.